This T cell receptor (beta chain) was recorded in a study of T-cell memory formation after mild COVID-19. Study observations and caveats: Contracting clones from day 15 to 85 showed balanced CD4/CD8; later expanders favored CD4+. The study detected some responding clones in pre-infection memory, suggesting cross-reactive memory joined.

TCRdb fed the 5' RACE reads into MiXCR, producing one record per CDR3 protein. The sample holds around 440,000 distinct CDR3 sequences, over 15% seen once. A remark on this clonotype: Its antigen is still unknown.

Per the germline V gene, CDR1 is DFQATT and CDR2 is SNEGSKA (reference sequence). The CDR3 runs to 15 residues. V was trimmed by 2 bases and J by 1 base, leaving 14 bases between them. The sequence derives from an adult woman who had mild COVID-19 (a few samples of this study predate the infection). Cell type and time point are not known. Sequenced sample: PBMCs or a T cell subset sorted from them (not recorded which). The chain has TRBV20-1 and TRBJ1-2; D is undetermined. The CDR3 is CSARRPGSHNYGYTF. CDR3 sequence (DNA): TGCAGTGCTAGACGGCCGGGATCACATAACTATGGCTACACCTTC.